The rows below give T cell receptor beta chains drawn from one sample of a study of CD8 T cells in Susac syndrome. TCRdb re-analysed the immunoSEQ multiplex PCR reads in MiXCR, keeping a single row per CDR3 protein. This table has around 100,000 distinct CDR3 sequences, 95% appearing once. Sequenced: CD8+ T cells from PBMCs. These receptors all stem from a human donor with Susac syndrome. The CDR3 runs from the conserved cysteine through the conserved F or W. The D gene is left open where the match is weak. The size entry is marked missing in some rows and otherwise reads once, few, many or a size class.

J | D | size | V | DNA | CDR3
TRBJ1-1 | - | - | TRBV12-3/TRBV12-4 | TGTGCCAGCAGTTTAAGGAACACTGAAGCTTTCTTT | CASSLRNTEAFF
TRBJ2-5 | TRBD2 | - | TRBV4-1 | TGCGCCAGCAGCCAGAGACTAGCGGGAGAAGAGACCCAGTACTTC | CASSQRLAGEETQYF
TRBJ2-1 | - | - | TRBV29-1 | TGCAGCGCCGAGTCCGGGTCCTACAATGAGCAGTTCTTC | CSAESGSYNEQFF
TRBJ2-3 | - | - | TRBV21-1 | TGTGCCAGCAGCAATTCTAGCGACGTGGTTGGAGTTACGCAGTATTTT | CASSNSSDVVGVTQYF
TRBJ2-3 | TRBD1 | - | TRBV15 | TGTGCCACCAGCAGAGGCAGGGGGCCGGCAGATACGCAGTATTTT | CATSRGRGPADTQYF
TRBJ2-1 | TRBD2 | - | TRBV29-1 | TGCAGCGCCGGGGGACTAGTCGCGAGGGGTATATACAATGAGCAGTTCTTC | CSAGGLVARGIYNEQFF
TRBJ2-7 | TRBD2 | - | TRBV23-1 | TGCGCCAGCAGTCAATCATTTGGGCCTGCTCAGGGAGGGCCAACCTACGAGCAGTACTTC | CASSQSFGPAQGGPTYEQYF
TRBJ2-7 | - | - | TRBV10-3 | TGTGCCATCAGTGGGACCAGCTCCTACGAGCAGTACTTC | CAISGTSSYEQYF
TRBJ2-6 | - | once | TRBV4-1 | TGCGCCAGCAGCCGGTCCGGACTTACTGGGGCCAACGTCCTGACTTTC | CASSRSGLTGANVLTF
TRBJ1-3 | TRBD1 | - | TRBV9 | TGTGCCAGCAGCCCCCGGACAGGGTCTGGAAACACCATATATTTT | CASSPRTGSGNTIYF
TRBJ2-3 | TRBD2 | - | TRBV27 | TGTGCCAGCCGAACGGGGGGAACAGATACGCAGTATTTT | CASRTGGTDTQYF
TRBJ2-2 | - | - | TRBV5-4 | TGTGCCAGCAGCTTGGAGGCGAACACCGGGGAGCTGTTTTTT | CASSLEANTGELFF
TRBJ2-4 | - | - | TRBV4-1 | TGCGCCAGCAGCCAAGGAGGGGCCGACGGGGACGGTCAGTACTTC | CASSQGGADGDGQYF
TRBJ1-1 | - | - | TRBV20-1 | TGCAGTGCCCGAGGTCGGAACACTGAAGCTTTCTTT | CSARGRNTEAFF
TRBJ2-7 | - | few | TRBV3-1 | TGTGCCAGCAGCCCCGTCTACGAGCAGTACTTC | CASSPVYEQYF
TRBJ2-5 | TRBD2 | - | TRBV13 | TGTGCCAGCAGCTCCCGGGGGGTAGAGACCCAGTACTTC | CASSSRGVETQYF
TRBJ1-2 | - | - | TRBV15 | TGTGCCACCAGTATTAACCGAGACTATGGCTACACCTTC | CATSINRDYGYTF
TRBJ2-3 | TRBD2 | once | TRBV20-1 | TGCAGTGCTAGTCCTAGCGGGATCCCAGATACGCAGTATTTT | CSASPSGIPDTQYF
TRBJ2-2 | - | - | TRBV2 | TGTGCCAGCAGTCCGGACTACACCGGGGAGCTGTTTTTT | CASSPDYTGELFF
TRBJ2-3 | - | - | TRBV23-1 | TGCGCCAGCAGGACGAAGCAGTATTTT | CASRTKQYF
TRBJ2-5 | - | - | TRBV15 | TGTGCCACCGGGGGCCCCAGTTCCCAAGAGACCCAGTACTTC | CATGGPSSQETQYF
TRBJ2-5 | - | - | TRBV13 | TGTGCCAGCACCGAACCGACAGAACAAGAGACCCAGTACTTC | CASTEPTEQETQYF
TRBJ1-1 | - | - | TRBV29-1 | TGCAGCGGTGGGGGCCAGAACACTGAAGCTTTCTTT | CSGGGQNTEAFF
TRBJ1-1 | - | - | TRBV20-1 | TGCAGTGCGGACTTGAACACTGAAGCTTTCTTT | CSADLNTEAFF
TRBJ1-5 | - | - | TRBV5-6 | TGTGCCAGCAGCTTCGCGGGGAGTCAGCCCCAGCATTTT | CASSFAGSQPQHF
TRBJ2-2 | - | - | TRBV28 | TGTGCCAGCAGCATGATCCTGGGGGTCACCGGGGAGCTGTTTTTT | CASSMILGVTGELFF
TRBJ2-5 | - | - | TRBV6-6 | TGTGCCAGCAGCCGGACAGACCAAGAGACCCAGTACTTC | CASSRTDQETQYF
TRBJ2-1 | - | - | TRBV5-1 | TGCGCCAGCAGCTTGGGATTCGAGCAGTTCTTC | CASSLGFEQFF
TRBJ2-2 | - | - | TRBV12-5 | TGTGCTAGTGGCCAGTGGATGAACACCGGGGAGCTGTTTTTT | CASGQWMNTGELFF
TRBJ2-3 | - | once | TRBV12-5 | TGTGCTAGTGGTTTAATAGTGGATACGCAGTATTTT | CASGLIVDTQYF
TRBJ2-6 | - | few | TRBV9 | TGTGCCAGCAGCGTCGGGGGCTCTGGGGCCAACGTCCTGACTTTC | CASSVGGSGANVLTF
TRBJ2-5 | - | - | TRBV29-1 | TGCAGCGTTGGGGGACGGCAGCGACAAGAGACCCAGTACTTC | CSVGGRQRQETQYF
TRBJ1-2 | - | - | TRBV14 | TGTGCCAGCGGGGACATCTATGGCTACACCTTC | CASGDIYGYTF
TRBJ2-1 | TRBD2 | once | TRBV5-1 | TGCGCCAGCAGCTTGGCTAGCGGAGCCTACAATGAGCAGTTCTTC | CASSLASGAYNEQFF
TRBJ2-5 | - | - | TRBV12-3/TRBV12-4 | TGTGCCAGCAGTTTAGGTCTGGGCCAAGAGACCCAGTACTTC | CASSLGLGQETQYF
TRBJ1-1 | - | - | TRBV4-1 | TGCGCCAGCAGCCAAGAGGCCAGGGTCACTGAAGCTTTCTTT | CASSQEARVTEAFF
TRBJ2-2 | - | - | TRBV6-5 | TGTGCCAGCAGTTACCCGGCCCCCGGGGCTAAGACCGGGGAGCTGTTTTTT | CASSYPAPGAKTGELFF
TRBJ2-1 | - | - | TRBV18 | TGTGCCAGCTCACCACCGACGGATTACAATGAGCAGTTCTTC | CASSPPTDYNEQFF
TRBJ1-2 | - | - | TRBV5-4 | TGTGCCAGCAGCTTGGTTGGCGGCAAAGCTAACTATGGCTACACCTTC | CASSLVGGKANYGYTF
TRBJ1-1 | - | - | TRBV9 | TGTGCCAGCAGCGTAGACAGCGTGAACACTGAAGCTTTCTTT | CASSVDSVNTEAFF
TRBJ2-5 | TRBD1 | - | TRBV28 | TGTGCCAGCAGTTTAAACAGGGGGGAGACCCAGTACTTC | CASSLNRGETQYF
TRBJ2-7 | TRBD2 | - | TRBV5-1 | TGCGCCAGCAGCTTGGTAGTGACTAGCGGGGGTAGCTCCTACGAGCAGTACTTC | CASSLVVTSGGSSYEQYF
TRBJ2-7 | - | - | TRBV4-2 | TGTGCCAGCAGCCAAGATCATCGGGTGGACTACGAGCAGTACTTC | CASSQDHRVDYEQYF
TRBJ2-1 | TRBD2 | - | TRBV5-1 | TGCGCCAGCAGCTTGGCCGTCGGGAGGGCGGAGTTCTTC | CASSLAVGRAEFF
TRBJ2-4 | - | once | TRBV5-1 | TGCGCCAGCAGCTTGGTGGGACACATTCAGTACTTC | CASSLVGHIQYF
TRBJ2-1 | TRBD2 | - | TRBV6-6 | TGTGCCAGCAGTAACGGACTAGCGGGAGGGTGGGATGAGCAGTTCTTC | CASSNGLAGGWDEQFF
TRBJ2-3 | - | - | TRBV29-1 | TGCAGCGTTGAAAACGGGTACCGCACAGATACGCAGTATTTT | CSVENGYRTDTQYF
TRBJ1-5 | - | few | TRBV7-3 | TGTGCCAGCAGCTCTGGACAGACCAATCAGCCCCAGCATTTT | CASSSGQTNQPQHF
TRBJ1-2 | - | - | TRBV5-1 | TGCGCCAGCAGTCTCGGGGCCTCTTATGAGGGCTACACCTTC | CASSLGASYEGYTF